Listed below are T cell receptor beta chains from one sample, sequenced in a study of OX40 agonist ivuxolimab in advanced cancers. This table comes from immunoSEQ multiplex PCR, and its TCRdb copy is limited to in-frame clones, with some not included. The data contain fewer than 75,000 clones, 87% of them singletons. The source was CD4+ or CD8+ T cells sorted from blood, collected in a trial of the OX40 agonist ivuxolimab. These receptors all come from an adult with an advanced solid tumor such as melanoma, head and neck, liver or kidney cancer. The CDR3 runs from the conserved cysteine through the conserved F or W. Fields, in order: CDR3 DNA, CDR3 protein, clone size, J gene, V gene, D gene. A D gene is named only where the DNA matches it firmly. Expanded clones get a size class; other rows say once, few or many, or leave the size out.

TGCGCCAGCAGCCAACCCCTAGCGGGACGGGTCAATGAGCAGTTCTTC,CASSQPLAGRVNEQFF,NA,TRBJ2-1,TRBV4-1,TRBD2
TGTGCCAGCAGTCCGACGACAGGGGGATTGCCCCAGCATTTT,CASSPTTGGLPQHF,NA,TRBJ1-5,TRBV28,TRBD1
TGTGCCAGCAGTCCAGGGGCCTACAATGAGCAGTTCTTC,CASSPGAYNEQFF,NA,TRBJ2-1,TRBV6-6,NA
TGTGCCAGCAGTACACTAGTATGGGAGACCCAGTACTTC,CASSTLVWETQYF,once,TRBJ2-5,TRBV2,NA
TGTGCCAGCAGACGGAACAATGAGCAGTTCTTC,CASRRNNEQFF,NA,TRBJ2-1,TRBV7-2,NA
TGTGCCAGCAGCTTCAGGGGAGGTAGTTCACCCCTCCACTTT,CASSFRGGSSPLHF,NA,TRBJ1-6,TRBV13,NA
TGTGCCAGCAGTGATCCGGGACTACTCTACAATGAGCAGTTCTTC,CASSDPGLLYNEQFF,NA,TRBJ2-1,TRBV6-1,TRBD2
TGTGCCAGAAGCTTGATAACAGGGAGAGGGGAGGAACTGGCTGAAGCTTTCTTT,CARSLITGRGEELAEAFF,NA,TRBJ1-1,TRBV5-3,NA
TGTGCCAGCAGCTTGGTAGCCGGGGAGCTGTTTTTT,CASSLVAGELFF,NA,TRBJ2-2,TRBV5-6,NA
TGTGCCAGCAGTTTAAAGGTCAGGGCTGACACTGAAGCTTTCTTT,CASSLKVRADTEAFF,NA,TRBJ1-1,TRBV27,NA
TGTGCCAGCAGCTTTTCCGGGACAGTAGAGACCCAGTACTTC,CASSFSGTVETQYF,NA,TRBJ2-5,TRBV7-9,TRBD1
TGTGCCAGCTCAACATATAGCGGGGGGCAGTACTTC,CASSTYSGGQYF,NA,TRBJ2-4,TRBV18,TRBD2
TGTGCCAGCAGCTTCTCAGCGAACACTGAAGCTTTCTTT,CASSFSANTEAFF,NA,TRBJ1-1,TRBV7-2,NA
TGTGCCAGCTCACCAGAGGGACAGGGACTTTATGGCTACACCTTC,CASSPEGQGLYGYTF,NA,TRBJ1-2,TRBV18,TRBD1
TGTGCCACGGGACTAGCGGGAGGCCCCTACAATGAGCAGTTCTTC,CATGLAGGPYNEQFF,once,TRBJ2-1,TRBV19,TRBD2
TGTGCCAGCAGCCTCCGGGACGGGGAGACCCAGTACTTC,CASSLRDGETQYF,NA,TRBJ2-5,TRBV7-9,NA
TGTGCCAGCAGCTCGGGACTAGCGGGAGTTTACGAGCAGTACTTC,CASSSGLAGVYEQYF,once,TRBJ2-7,TRBV11-2,TRBD2
TGTGCCTGGAGTGTACTAAGCGGGATAGTAAGCAATGAGCAGTTCTTC,CAWSVLSGIVSNEQFF,NA,TRBJ2-1,TRBV30,TRBD2
TGTGCCTGGAGTACGGAGAGCTCTGGGGCCAACGTCCTGACTTTC,CAWSTESSGANVLTF,medium-sized,TRBJ2-6,TRBV30,NA
TGTGCCAGCAGCTTAGTCCGACTAGCGGGAGGGAATGAGCAGTTCTTC,CASSLVRLAGGNEQFF,NA,TRBJ2-1,TRBV7-3,TRBD2
TGTGCCAGTAGTAAGAAGTGGTCTAGCGGGTACGAGGAGCAGTACTTC,CASSKKWSSGYEEQYF,NA,TRBJ2-7,TRBV19,TRBD2
TGCGCCAGCGGACCCAAGCGGGGAGGGCCCGGGAGCTCCTACAATGAGCAGTTCTTC,CASGPKRGGPGSSYNEQFF,NA,TRBJ2-1,TRBV23-1,TRBD2
TGTGCCAGCAGGACTGGGTTTAGCAATCAGCCCCAGCATTTT,CASRTGFSNQPQHF,medium-sized,TRBJ1-5,TRBV6-1,NA
TGTGCCAGCAGCTTGGACCCGGCGCGGGAGGCAGAAGAGCAGTACTTC,CASSLDPAREAEEQYF,NA,TRBJ2-7,TRBV7-8,TRBD2
TGTGCCAGCAGCTGGCGGACTAGCGGGAGCACGGATGAGCAGTTCTTC,CASSWRTSGSTDEQFF,NA,TRBJ2-1,TRBV7-6,TRBD2